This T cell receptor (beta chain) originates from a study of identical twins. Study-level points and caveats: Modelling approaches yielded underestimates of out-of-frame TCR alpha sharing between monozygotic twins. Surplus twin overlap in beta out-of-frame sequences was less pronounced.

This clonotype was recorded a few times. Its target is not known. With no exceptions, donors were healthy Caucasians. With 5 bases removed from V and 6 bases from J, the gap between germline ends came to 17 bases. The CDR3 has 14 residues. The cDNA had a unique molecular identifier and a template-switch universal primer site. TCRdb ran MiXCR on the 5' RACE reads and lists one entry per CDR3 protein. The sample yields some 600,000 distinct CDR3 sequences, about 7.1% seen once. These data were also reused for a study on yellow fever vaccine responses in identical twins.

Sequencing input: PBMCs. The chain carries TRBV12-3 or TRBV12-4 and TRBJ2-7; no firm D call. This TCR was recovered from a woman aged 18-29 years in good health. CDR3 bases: TGTGCCAGCAGTCCTGACCGGACCGGAATCGAGCAGTACTTC. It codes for CASSPDRTGIEQYF.